This T cell receptor (beta chain) was obtained from a study of CD8+CD57+ T cells in acquired aplastic anemia. Study at large: 3.2 ug was the average amount of DNA from sorted CD4+ and CD8+ cells.

Patients chosen for sequencing had shown CD8+CD57+ cell expansion by flow cytometry. Every patient presented with severe acquired aplastic anemia. Genomic DNA served as template for TCR beta VDJ and CDR3 profiling. In TCRdb, the reads were re-called with MiXCR into one record per CDR3 protein. Of fewer than 300,000 distinct CDR3 sequences listed, approximately 79% were seen once; the top ten hold around 40%. V gave up 11 bases and J gave up 8 bases; unmatched junction bases: 11. The CDR3 runs 12 residues. Germline V gene sequence: CDR1 LNHDA, CDR2 SQIVND (reference sequence). This clonotype originated in a human donor with aplastic anemia. Sequenced sample: sorted CD4+, CD8+, or CD8+CD57+ T cells (not recorded which) from PBMCs. The V and J genes are TRBV19 and TRBJ1-1; 7 bases map to TRBD1. The CDR3 DNA reads TGTGCCGCTAGGACAGGTTGGGGGGAAGCTTTCTTT. The encoded protein is CAARTGWGEAFF.